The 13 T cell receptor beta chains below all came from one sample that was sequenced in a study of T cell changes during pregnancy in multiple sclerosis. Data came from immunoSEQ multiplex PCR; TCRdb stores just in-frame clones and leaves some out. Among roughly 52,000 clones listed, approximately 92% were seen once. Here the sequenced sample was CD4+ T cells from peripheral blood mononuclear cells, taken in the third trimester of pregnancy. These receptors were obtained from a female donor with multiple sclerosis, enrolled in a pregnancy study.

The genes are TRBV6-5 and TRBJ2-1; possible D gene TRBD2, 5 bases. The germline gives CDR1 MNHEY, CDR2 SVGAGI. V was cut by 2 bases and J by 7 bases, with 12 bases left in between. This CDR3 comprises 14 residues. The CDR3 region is CASSYGTSGNEQFF. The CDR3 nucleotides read TGTGCCAGCAGTTACGGCACTTCGGGGAATGAGCAGTTCTTC.

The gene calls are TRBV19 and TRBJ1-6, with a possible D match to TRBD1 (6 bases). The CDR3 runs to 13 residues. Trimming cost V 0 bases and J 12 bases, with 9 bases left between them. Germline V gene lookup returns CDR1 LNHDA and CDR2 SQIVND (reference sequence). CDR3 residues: CASSIDPGEPLHF. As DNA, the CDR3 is TGTGCCAGTAGTATAGATCCAGGGGAACCCCTCCACTTT.

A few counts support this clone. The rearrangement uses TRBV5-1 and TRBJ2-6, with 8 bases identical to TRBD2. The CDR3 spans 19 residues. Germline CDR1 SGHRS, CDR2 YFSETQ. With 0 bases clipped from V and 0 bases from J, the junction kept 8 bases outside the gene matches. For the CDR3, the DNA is TGCGCCAGCAGCTTGGTCGGTCAGCGGGGGATCTCTGGGGCCAACGTCCTGACTTTC. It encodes CASSLVGQRGISGANVLTF.

The CDR3 DNA is TGTGCCGTTAACTGGGCCTCGGACACTGAAGCTTTCTTT. This sequence encodes CAVNWASDTEAFF. The gene calls are TRBV30 and TRBJ1-1, with no clear D. This CDR3 is 13 amino acids long. Germline lookup yields CDR1 GTSNPN and CDR2 SVGIG (reference sequence). V lost 8 bases, J lost 3 bases, and 16 bases lay in between.

CDR3 DNA: TGTGCCAGCAGCTTAATGCAGGGGTGGGAGACCCAGTACTTC. Translating gives CASSLMQGWETQYF. The chain combines TRBV7-2 with TRBJ2-5; D possibly corresponds to TRBD1 (6 bases). V dropped 2 bases and J dropped 5 bases, with 12 bases sitting between them. Germline-derived CDR1 and CDR2 are SGHTA and FQGNSA. The length of the CDR3 is 14 residues.

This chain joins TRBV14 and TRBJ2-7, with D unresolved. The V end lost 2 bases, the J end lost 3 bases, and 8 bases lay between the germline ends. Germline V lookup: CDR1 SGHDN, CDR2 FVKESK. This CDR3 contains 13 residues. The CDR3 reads CASSQSSVYEQYF. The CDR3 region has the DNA TGTGCCAGCAGCCAATCCAGCGTCTACGAGCAGTACTTC.

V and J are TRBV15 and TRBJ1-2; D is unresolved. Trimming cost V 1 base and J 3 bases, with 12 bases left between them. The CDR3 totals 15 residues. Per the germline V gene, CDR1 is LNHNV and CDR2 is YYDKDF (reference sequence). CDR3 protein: CATSRAWAGDYGYTF. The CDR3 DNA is TGTGCCACCAGCAGAGCCTGGGCGGGCGACTATGGCTACACCTTC.

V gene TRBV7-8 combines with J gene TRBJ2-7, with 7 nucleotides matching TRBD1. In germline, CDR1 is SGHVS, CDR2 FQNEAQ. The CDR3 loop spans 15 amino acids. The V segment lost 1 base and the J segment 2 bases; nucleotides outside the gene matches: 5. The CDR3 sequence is CASSLVWDSTYEQYF. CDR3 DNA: TGTGCCAGCAGCTTAGTCTGGGACAGTACCTACGAGCAGTACTTC.

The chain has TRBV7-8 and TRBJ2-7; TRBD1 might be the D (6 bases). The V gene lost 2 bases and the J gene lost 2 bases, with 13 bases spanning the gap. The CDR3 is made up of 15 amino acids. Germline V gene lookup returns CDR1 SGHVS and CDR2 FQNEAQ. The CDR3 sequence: CASSLSPTGTYEQYF. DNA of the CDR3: TGTGCCAGCAGCTTAAGTCCGACAGGTACCTACGAGCAGTACTTC.

The CDR3 loop reads CASSEAPMAGVMNTEAFF. The CDR3 region has the DNA TGTGCCAGCAGTGAAGCGCCCATGGCAGGGGTGATGAACACTGAAGCTTTCTTT. This sequence joins TRBV6-1 and TRBJ1-1, with D perhaps matching TRBD1 (6 bases). The CDR3 totals 18 residues. CDR1 and CDR2 from the germline V gene are MNHNS and SASEGT. The V end was cut by 0 bases, the J end by 0 bases, with 17 bases between.

Here the CDR3 DNA reads TGTGCCAGTAGTGGGACTAGCGGGAGGGCCCTTCCCCGGGAGCTGTTTTTT. It encodes CASSGTSGRALPRELFF. The chain employs TRBV19 and TRBJ2-2; the match to TRBD2 covers 16 bases. CDR3 length: 17 residues. Per germline, CDR1 LNHDA and CDR2 SQIVND (reference sequence). With 5 bases clipped from V and 9 bases from J, the junction kept 9 bases outside the gene matches.

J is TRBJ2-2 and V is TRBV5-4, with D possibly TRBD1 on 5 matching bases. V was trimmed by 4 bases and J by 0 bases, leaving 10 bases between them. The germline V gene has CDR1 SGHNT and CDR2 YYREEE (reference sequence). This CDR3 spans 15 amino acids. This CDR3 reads CASSLTGPNTGELFF. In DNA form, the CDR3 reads TGTGCCAGCAGCCTAACAGGACCGAACACCGGGGAGCTGTTTTTT.

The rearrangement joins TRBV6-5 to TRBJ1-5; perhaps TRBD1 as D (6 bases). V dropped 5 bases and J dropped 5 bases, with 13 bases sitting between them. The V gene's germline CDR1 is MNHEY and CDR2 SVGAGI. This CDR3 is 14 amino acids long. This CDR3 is CASSQGRGDQPQHF. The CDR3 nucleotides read TGTGCCAGCAGTCAGGGGAGGGGCGATCAGCCCCAGCATTTT.